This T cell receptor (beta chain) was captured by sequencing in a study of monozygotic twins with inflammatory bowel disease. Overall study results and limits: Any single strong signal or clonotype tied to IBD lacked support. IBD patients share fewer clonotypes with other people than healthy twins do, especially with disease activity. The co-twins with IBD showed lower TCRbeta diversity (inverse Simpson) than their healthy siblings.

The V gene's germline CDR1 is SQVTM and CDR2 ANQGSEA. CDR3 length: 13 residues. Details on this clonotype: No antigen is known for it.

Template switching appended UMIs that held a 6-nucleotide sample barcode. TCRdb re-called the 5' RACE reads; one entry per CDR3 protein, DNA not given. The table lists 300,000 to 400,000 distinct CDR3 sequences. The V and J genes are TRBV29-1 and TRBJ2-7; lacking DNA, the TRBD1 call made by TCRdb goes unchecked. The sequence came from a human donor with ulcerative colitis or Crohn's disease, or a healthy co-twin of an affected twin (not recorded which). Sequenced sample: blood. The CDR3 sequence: CSVVTGLSYEQYF.